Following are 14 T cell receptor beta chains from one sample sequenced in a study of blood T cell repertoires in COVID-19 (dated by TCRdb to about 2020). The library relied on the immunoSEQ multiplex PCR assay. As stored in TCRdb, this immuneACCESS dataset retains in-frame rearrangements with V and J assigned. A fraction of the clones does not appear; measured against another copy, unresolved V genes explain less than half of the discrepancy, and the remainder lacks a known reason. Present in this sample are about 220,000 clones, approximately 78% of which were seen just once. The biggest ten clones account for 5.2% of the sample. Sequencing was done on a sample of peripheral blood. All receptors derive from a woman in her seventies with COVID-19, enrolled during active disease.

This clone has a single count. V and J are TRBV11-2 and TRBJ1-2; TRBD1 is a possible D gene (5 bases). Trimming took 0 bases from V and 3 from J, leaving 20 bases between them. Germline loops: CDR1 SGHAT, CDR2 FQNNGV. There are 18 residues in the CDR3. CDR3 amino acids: CASSLDFQGWITHYGYTF. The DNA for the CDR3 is TGTGCCAGCAGCTTAGATTTCCAGGGATGGATCACGCACTATGGCTACACCTTC.

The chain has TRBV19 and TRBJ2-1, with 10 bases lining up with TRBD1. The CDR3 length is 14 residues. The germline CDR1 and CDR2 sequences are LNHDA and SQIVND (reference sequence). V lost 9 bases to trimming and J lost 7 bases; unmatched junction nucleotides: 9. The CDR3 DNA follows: TGTGCCAGCCGCCCAATGGGACAGGGGAATGAGCAGTTCTTC. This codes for CASRPMGQGNEQFF.

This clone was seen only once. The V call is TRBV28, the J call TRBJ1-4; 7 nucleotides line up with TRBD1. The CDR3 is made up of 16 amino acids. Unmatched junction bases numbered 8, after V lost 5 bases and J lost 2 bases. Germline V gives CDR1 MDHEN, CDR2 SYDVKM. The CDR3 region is CASSLTDRATNEKLFF. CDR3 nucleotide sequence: TGTGCCAGCAGTCTAACAGACAGGGCCACTAATGAAAAACTGTTTTTT.

CDR3 residues: CSAFRLLEQYF. The CDR3 DNA follows: TGCAGTGCTTTCCGACTGCTCGAGCAGTACTTC. This chain connects TRBV20-1 to TRBJ2-7, with D hard to call. The CDR3 totals 11 residues. Germline V lookup: CDR1 DFQATT, CDR2 SNEGSKA (reference sequence). V lost 5 bases to trimming and J lost 6 bases, with 11 bases between them.

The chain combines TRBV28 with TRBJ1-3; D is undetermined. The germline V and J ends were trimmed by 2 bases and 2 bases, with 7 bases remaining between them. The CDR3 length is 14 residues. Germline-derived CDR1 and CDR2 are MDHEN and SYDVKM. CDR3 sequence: CASSLQEAGNTIYF. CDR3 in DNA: TGTGCCAGCAGTTTACAGGAGGCTGGAAACACCATATATTTT.

CDR3 DNA sequence: TGTGCCAGCAGCTTCGGGACAGGGGCGAACACTGAAGCTTTCTTT. Translating gives CASSFGTGANTEAFF. The V call is TRBV5-4, the J call TRBJ1-1; the match to TRBD1 covers 10 bases. V trimming: 2 bases; J trimming: 1 base; junction bases outside the gene matches: 2. CDR1 and CDR2 from the germline V gene are SGHNT and YYREEE (reference sequence). The CDR3 totals 15 residues. Full variable domain (remainder filled in from reference TRBV5-4 and TRBJ1-1): ETGVTQSPTHLIKTRGQQVTLRCSSQSGHNTVSWYQQALGQGPQFIFQYYREEENGRGNFPPRFSGLQFPNYSSELNVNALELDDSALYLCASSFGTGANTEAFFGQGTRLTVV.

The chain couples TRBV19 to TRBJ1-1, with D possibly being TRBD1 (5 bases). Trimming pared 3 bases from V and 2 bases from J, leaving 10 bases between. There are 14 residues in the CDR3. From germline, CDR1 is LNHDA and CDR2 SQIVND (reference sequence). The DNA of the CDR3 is TGTGCCAGTAGTATCCTGACAGATAACACTGAAGCTTTCTTT. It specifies CASSILTDNTEAFF.

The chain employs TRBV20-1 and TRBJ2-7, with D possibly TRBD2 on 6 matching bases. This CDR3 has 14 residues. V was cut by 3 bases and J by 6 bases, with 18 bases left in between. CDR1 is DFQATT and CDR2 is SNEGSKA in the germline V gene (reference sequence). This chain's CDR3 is CSASPGGTGIEQYF. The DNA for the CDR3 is TGCAGTGCTAGTCCCGGGGGAACCGGGATCGAGCAGTACTTC.

CDR3 in DNA: TGCGCCAGCAGCCTCACAGGGGCCCGCGCTGGAAACACCATATATTTT. This translates into CASSLTGARAGNTIYF. This chain joins TRBV5-1 and TRBJ1-3; the match to TRBD1 covers 7 bases. The CDR3 covers 16 residues. Trimming took 4 bases from V and 2 from J; bases not matched to a gene: 9. CDR1 SGHRS and CDR2 YFSETQ come from the germline V gene.

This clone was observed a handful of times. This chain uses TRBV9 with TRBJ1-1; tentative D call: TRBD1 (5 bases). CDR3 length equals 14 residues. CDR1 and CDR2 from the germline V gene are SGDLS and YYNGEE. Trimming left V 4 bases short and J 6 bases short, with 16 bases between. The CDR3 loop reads CASSLITTGSEAFF. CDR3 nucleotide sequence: TGTGCCAGCAGCCTCATCACTACAGGTTCTGAAGCTTTCTTT.

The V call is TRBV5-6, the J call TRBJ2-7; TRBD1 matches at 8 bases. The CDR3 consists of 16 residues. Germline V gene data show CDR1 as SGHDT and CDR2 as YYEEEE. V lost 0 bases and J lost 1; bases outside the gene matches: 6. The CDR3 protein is CASSLALRQGSYEQYF. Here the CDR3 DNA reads TGTGCCAGCAGCTTGGCCCTACGACAGGGGTCCTACGAGCAGTACTTC.

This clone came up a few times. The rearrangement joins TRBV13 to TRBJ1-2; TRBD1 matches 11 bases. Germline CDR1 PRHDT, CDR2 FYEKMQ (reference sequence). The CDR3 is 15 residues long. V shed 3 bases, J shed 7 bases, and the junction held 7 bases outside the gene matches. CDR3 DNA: TGTGCCAGCAGCTTGCGGACAGGGGGCTTACTTGGCTACACCTTC. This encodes CASSLRTGGLLGYTF.

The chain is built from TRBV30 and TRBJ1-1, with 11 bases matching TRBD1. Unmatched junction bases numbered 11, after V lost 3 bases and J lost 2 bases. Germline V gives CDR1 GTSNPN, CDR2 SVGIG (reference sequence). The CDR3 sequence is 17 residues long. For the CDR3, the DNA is TGTGCCTGGAGACAAGGACAGGGGGCGTCGGTTAACACTGAAGCTTTCTTT. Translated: CAWRQGQGASVNTEAFF.

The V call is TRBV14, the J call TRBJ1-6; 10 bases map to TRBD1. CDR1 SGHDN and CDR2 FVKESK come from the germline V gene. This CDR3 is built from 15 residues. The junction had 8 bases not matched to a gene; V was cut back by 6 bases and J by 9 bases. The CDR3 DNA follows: TGTGCCAGCAGTCCGGGACAGGGGATTACTTCACCCCTCCACTTT. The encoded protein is CASSPGQGITSPLHF.